A selection of T cell receptor beta chains follows, all from one sample in a study of Graves' ophthalmopathy and Graves' hyperthyroidism. TCRdb recomputed calls from the multiplex PCR reads with MiXCR, one row per CDR3 protein. The data show 650,000 to 900,000 distinct CDR3 sequences, approximately 40% seen once. Specimen: peripheral blood. The receptors were sampled from an adult man with Graves' ophthalmopathy. Both conserved end residues are part of each CDR3. A D gene is named only where the DNA matches it firmly. Size values are once, few and many counts, or a class for expanded clones, and some rows have none.

V	J	D	size	DNA	CDR3
TRBV15	TRBJ1-2	.	many	TGTGCCACCAGCAGTTATTCCGGGACTAACTATGGCTACACCTTC	CATSSYSGTNYGYTF
TRBV12-3/TRBV12-4	TRBJ1-4	.	few	TGTGCCAGCAGTTTGAGTTTGACTAATGAAAAACTGTTTTTT	CASSLSLTNEKLFF
TRBV6-1	TRBJ1-5	.	many	TGTGCCAGCAGTGAAGTGGATCAGCCCCAGCATTTT	CASSEVDQPQHF
TRBV15	TRBJ1-4	.	.	TGCGCCACCAGCAGAGGCGAAGGGGGTTTTGAAAAACTGTTTTTT	CATSRGEGGFEKLFF
TRBV2	TRBJ2-5	TRBD1	many	TGTGCCAGCAGGGGGGACAGGGGTGAAGAGACCCAGTACTTC	CASRGDRGEETQYF
TRBV7-9	TRBJ2-2	TRBD1	.	TGTGCCAGCAGCCACCGCGACAGGGCCGCGGCCGGGGAGCTGTTTTTT	CASSHRDRAAAGELFF
TRBV10-3	TRBJ2-7	.	few	TGTGCCAGCAGTTACGTTCGATCGGTGACATACGAGCAGTACTTC	CASSYVRSVTYEQYF
TRBV15	TRBJ2-2	.	few	TGTGCCACCAGCAGTGAAAGGGCAGGGGTATCCGGGGAGCTGTTTTTT	CATSSERAGVSGELFF
TRBV20-1	TRBJ1-5	.	many	TGCAGTGCTCGACCCCCCATGGGCCCTCAGCCCCAGCATTTT	CSARPPMGPQPQHF
TRBV19	TRBJ1-5	.	.	TGTGCCAGTAGTATAGAACAGGGTCCTCAGCCCCAGCATTTT	CASSIEQGPQPQHF
TRBV29-1	TRBJ2-7	TRBD1	.	TGCAGCGTTAGGGTGGACAGGGGGATATACGAGCAGTACTTC	CSVRVDRGIYEQYF
TRBV20-1	TRBJ1-5	.	.	TGCAGTGCTATCCCAGGGGGCAATCAGCCCCAGCATTTT	CSAIPGGNQPQHF
TRBV6-6	TRBJ1-3	.	many	TGTGCCAGTGCAGATCAAACTGGAAACACCATATATTTT	CASADQTGNTIYF
TRBV25-1	TRBJ2-7	TRBD2	.	TGTGCAAGCGGGAGCTTCTACGAGCAGTACTTC	CASGSFYEQYF
TRBV19	TRBJ1-1	.	many	TGTGCCAGTAGTCCGTTCACAGGAACTGAAGCTTTCTTT	CASSPFTGTEAFF
TRBV6-5	TRBJ1-6	TRBD1	.	TGTGCCAGCAGTTACAACGGACAGCGGACAGGAACGAATTCACCCCTCCACTTT	CASSYNGQRTGTNSPLHF
TRBV12-3/TRBV12-4	TRBJ1-4	TRBD1	.	TGTGCCAGCAGTTACCTTCACACAGGGGTCGCTAATGAAAAACTGTTTTTT	CASSYLHTGVANEKLFF
TRBV19	TRBJ1-1	.	many	TGTGCCAGTAGCCCCCAGGGACGAACTGAAGCTTTCTTT	CASSPQGRTEAFF
TRBV11-3	TRBJ2-5	TRBD2	.	TGTGCCAGCAGCTCGCTCGAGAGGGGGTTCGTCAGCGGGAGGAAAGAGACCCAGTACTTC	CASSSLERGFVSGRKETQYF
TRBV7-1	TRBJ2-2	.	few	TGTGCCAGCAGCCCACACTGGGCCTTCACGACGAACACCGGGGAGCTGTTTTTT	CASSPHWAFTTNTGELFF
TRBV9	TRBJ1-2	.	many	TGTGCCAGCAGCGTAGGGAGCCGGGGTCGAGGCTACACCTTC	CASSVGSRGRGYTF
TRBV2	TRBJ1-2	TRBD1	many	TGTGCCAGCACCTGGACAGGGGAGGAGGGCTACACCTTC	CASTWTGEEGYTF
TRBV29-1	TRBJ1-2	TRBD1	once	TGCAGCGCTAGAAGTCCGGGACAGGACTACACCTTC	CSARSPGQDYTF
TRBV10-1	TRBJ1-5	TRBD1	.	TGCGCCAGCAGTGTGTTGGGGACAGGGGATCAGCCCCAGCATTTT	CASSVLGTGDQPQHF
TRBV2	TRBJ1-1	.	many	TGTGCCAGCAGTGAAGACAGGGAACATGAAGCTTTCTTT	CASSEDREHEAFF
TRBV9	TRBJ2-7	TRBD2	few	TGTGCCAGCAGTGGAGGGACTAGCGGGAGGGCCGTGCAGTACTTC	CASSGGTSGRAVQYF
TRBV2	TRBJ1-2	.	few	TGTGCCAGCAGTTACTCAGGCCGCATATATGGCTACACCTTC	CASSYSGRIYGYTF
TRBV10-3	TRBJ1-5	.	.	TGTGCCACCGCGGACGCGACGGGGGGGAGTAATCAGCCCCAGCATTTT	CATADATGGSNQPQHF
TRBV7-9	TRBJ1-1	.	.	TGTGCCAGCAGGTCGGAAAAACAAATGAACACTGAAGCTTTCTTT	CASRSEKQMNTEAFF
TRBV25-1	TRBJ2-2	.	.	TGTGCCAGCAGTGCTAGAGATCTGCTCAAGACTGCCGGGGAGCTGTTTTTT	CASSARDLLKTAGELFF
TRBV20-1	TRBJ2-7	.	.	TGCAGTGCTAGAGAACAGGGTGCCTACGAGCAGTACTTC	CSAREQGAYEQYF
TRBV29-1	TRBJ2-7	TRBD1	.	TGCAGCGTTGGGGGGACAGAGCACTCCTACGAGCAGTACTTC	CSVGGTEHSYEQYF
TRBV25-1	TRBJ2-2	.	.	TGTGCTAGATCGCAGGGAAACACCGGGGAGCTGTTTTTT	CARSQGNTGELFF
TRBV5-4	TRBJ2-2	TRBD1	.	TGTGCCAGCAGCTTGGAACAGGGGAGGAACACCGGGGAGCTGTTTTTT	CASSLEQGRNTGELFF